This T cell receptor beta chain was observed in a study of regulatory T cells in long-lasting Graves disease. Findings of the study overall: Thyroid tissue went unstudied; only peripheral blood was examined.

CDR3 length: 15 residues. CDR1 DFQATT and CDR2 SNEGSKA come from the germline V gene (reference sequence). The V end was cut by 6 bases, the J end by 6 bases, with 22 bases between. This clonotype has ten or more counts. Its antigen is unidentified. TCR beta libraries were built with iRepertoire HTBI primers and Arm-PCR of CDR3 regions. MiXCR, run by TCRdb on the multiplex PCR reads, gives a single entry per CDR3 protein. The sample yields a few hundred thousand distinct CDR3 sequences, about 18% seen once. Time point here: newly diagnosed GD, antithyroid drugs for less than 3 months. Making the TCR library involved RNA that had been extracted from PBMCs. Separately, the same data were catalogued under a study of T cells in Graves' hyperthyroidism and ophthalmopathy. That study reports: The study defined stable Graves' hyperthyroidism as no ophthalmopathy progression within 18 months. From stable hyperthyroidism, ophthalmopathy was separated by a 13 V-J model.

This receptor was identified in a woman aged 30 to 39 with Graves disease. The chain joins TRBV20-1 to TRBJ2-3; perhaps D is TRBD1 or TRBD2 (6 bases each). The material was peripheral blood mononuclear cells (PBMCs), obtained at new diagnosis, from a patient treated with antithyroid drugs. CDR3 region: CSADGGGLTGDTQYF. The CDR3 DNA reads as TGCAGTGCCGACGGAGGGGGGCTCACGGGGGATACGCAGTATTTT.